The clone carrying this T cell receptor beta chain has just one count. CDR1 SGHRS and CDR2 YFSETQ come from the germline V gene. The V end lost 1 base, the J end lost 0 bases, and 18 bases lay between the germline ends. CDR3 length equals 18 residues. The sample originates from a study of CD8+ T cells in alopecia areata. Treatment denoted: oral pan-JAK inhibitor, 5-10 mg twice daily. As part of sample collection, lesional scalp punch biopsies and peripheral blood were taken from alopecia areata patients. It was cDNA, reverse transcribed from extracted RNA, that served as the sequencing template. Measured with immunoSEQ multiplex PCR; TCRdb has only the in-frame clones, and not every one. The top ten clones hold 1% to 1.5% of a sample with about 210,000 clones, just over 65% of them seen once.

The chain combines TRBV5-1 with TRBJ2-3; D remains unclear. The specimen comprised CD4+ T cells sorted from blood, sampled at week 44, from a patient treated with tofacitinib. The clonotype was recovered from a human donor with alopecia areata. The CDR3 bases are TGCGCCAGCAGCTTGAGTAAAGGAGCGAGCACCAGCACAGATACGCAGTATTTT. This sequence encodes CASSLSKGASTSTDTQYF. The full variable domain, rest sourced from reference TRBV5-1 and TRBJ2-3, is KAGVTQTPRYLIKTRGQQVTLSCSPISGHRSVSWYQQTPGQGLQFLFEYFSETQRNKGNFPGRFSGRQFSNSRSEMNVSTLELGDSALYLCASSLSKGASTSTDTQYFGPGTRLTVL.